Sequencing of this TCR beta chain was carried out in a study of cytomegalovirus exposure and HLA in healthy donors. Findings of the study overall: In a later analysis, at a false discovery rate of 0.05, about 17,000 TCR beta sequences matched HLA alleles. Later analysis indicated greater clonal expansion among HLA-associated TCR beta chains than among equally common other chains. Compared with the roughly 670-donor mean, an Asian-associated ancestry cluster reportedly had fewer N-insertions, according to a later analysis. Rarity held for most TCR sequences, but there were some public TCRs that occurred in many donors.

The PCR had 60 Vbeta and 13 Jbeta primers. Produced via immunoSEQ multiplex PCR; TCRdb's table is partial and in-frame only. Among around 180,000 clones, around four fifths were seen once, and the ten largest hold roughly 1.4%. With regard to this clone: No antigen is known for it.

The ends were cut back, 7 bases at V and 5 bases at J, with 18 bases in the middle. The germline CDR1 and CDR2 sequences are SGHRS and YFSETQ. The CDR3 runs 14 residues. The V call is TRBV5-1, the J call TRBJ2-5; D perhaps matches TRBD1 (5 bases). Sequenced sample: PBMCs. The receptor comes from a woman under 40 in good health and CMV-seropositive. CDR3 sequence: CASYLGGSGETQYF. For the CDR3, the DNA is TGCGCCAGCTACTTAGGCGGCTCAGGGGAGACCCAGTACTTC.